Following are 8 T cell receptor beta chains from one sample sequenced in a study of blood T cell repertoires in COVID-19. TCRdb keeps only in-frame clones here, not all; method: immunoSEQ multiplex PCR. The sample yields under 350,000 clones, roughly 91% seen once. Specimen: PBMCs or T cells enriched from blood (not recorded which). These receptors were collected from an older woman who had recovered from COVID-19.

V gene TRBV10-3 combines with J gene TRBJ1-1, with TRBD1 identical over 7 bases. The trim removed 6 bases at V and 0 bases at J, leaving 7 bases unmatched. The germline gives CDR1 ENHRY, CDR2 SYGVKD. The CDR3 is 15 amino acids. CDR3 amino acids: CAISPRTGLNTEAFF. The CDR3 coding sequence is TGTGCCATCAGCCCCCGGACAGGACTGAACACTGAAGCTTTCTTT.

The gene calls are TRBV5-1 and TRBJ2-7; 11 nucleotides agree with TRBD2. With V trimmed by 1 base and J by 6 bases, 15 bases remained unmatched. Germline-derived CDR1 and CDR2 are SGHRS and YFSETQ. The CDR3 is made up of 18 amino acids. Here the CDR3 DNA reads TGCGCCAGCAGCTTGTACCCGGGACTAGCGGCCCTACGGGCCGAGCAGTACTTC. The encoded protein is CASSLYPGLAALRAEQYF.

The chain couples TRBV5-1 to TRBJ2-2; 13 bases are shared with TRBD2. This CDR3 is built from 16 residues. Looked up from germline, CDR1 is SGHRS and CDR2 is YFSETQ. The trim removed 0 bases at V and 5 bases at J, leaving 1 base unmatched. CDR3 nucleotide sequence: TGCGCCAGCAGCTTGGTGGGACTAGCGGGAACCGGGGAGCTGTTTTTT. Translating gives CASSLVGLAGTGELFF.

CDR3 amino acids: CASSDPRGFGGYTF. In nucleotides, the CDR3 is TGCGCCAGCAGTGATCCCAGGGGGTTCGGTGGCTACACCTTC. The chain links TRBV10-2 to TRBJ1-2; 7 bases align to TRBD1. V lost 3 bases and J lost 7; bases outside the gene matches: 8. The CDR3 runs to 14 residues. Germline lookup yields CDR1 WSHSY and CDR2 SAAADI.

The CDR3 DNA reads TGTGCCAGCAGTTCTGGACAAGTCGCCTACAATGAGCAGTTCTTC. This sequence encodes CASSSGQVAYNEQFF. The chain has TRBV5-4 and TRBJ2-1, with D perhaps TRBD1 (5 bases). This CDR3 comprises 15 residues. V was trimmed by 5 bases and J by 2 bases, leaving 14 bases between them. From germline, CDR1 is SGHNT and CDR2 YYREEE (reference sequence).

The chain is built from TRBV4-1 and TRBJ1-6, with D possibly matching TRBD1 (6 bases). In germline, CDR1 is MGHRA, CDR2 YSYEKL. The CDR3 is 16 residues long. The V gene lost 0 bases and the J gene lost 10 bases, with 16 bases spanning the gap. CDR3 nucleotide sequence: TGCGCCAGCAGCCAAGAAGGAGGCAGGGGTAACTCACCCCTCCACTTT. This translates into CASSQEGGRGNSPLHF.

V gene TRBV7-9 combines with J gene TRBJ2-2; TRBD2 matches 7 bases. The V gene end was trimmed by 6 bases and the J gene end by 6 bases; junction bases not matched to a gene: 10. Looked up from germline, CDR1 is SEHNR and CDR2 is FQNEAQ (reference sequence). The CDR3 runs to 15 residues. The CDR3 loop is CASSLVPGGSGELFF. The DNA for the CDR3 is TGTGCCAGCAGTTTGGTTCCGGGAGGATCCGGGGAGCTGTTTTTT.

The V and J genes are TRBV5-1 and TRBJ1-5; TRBD1 matches at 8 bases. Per germline, CDR1 SGHRS and CDR2 YFSETQ. CDR3 length equals 19 residues. The V gene end was trimmed by 3 bases and the J gene end by 6 bases; junction bases not matched to a gene: 20. The chain's CDR3 is CASSSRPSDDRGGRQPQHF. The DNA of the CDR3 is TGCGCCAGCAGCTCCAGGCCCTCAGATGACAGGGGCGGACGTCAGCCCCAGCATTTT.